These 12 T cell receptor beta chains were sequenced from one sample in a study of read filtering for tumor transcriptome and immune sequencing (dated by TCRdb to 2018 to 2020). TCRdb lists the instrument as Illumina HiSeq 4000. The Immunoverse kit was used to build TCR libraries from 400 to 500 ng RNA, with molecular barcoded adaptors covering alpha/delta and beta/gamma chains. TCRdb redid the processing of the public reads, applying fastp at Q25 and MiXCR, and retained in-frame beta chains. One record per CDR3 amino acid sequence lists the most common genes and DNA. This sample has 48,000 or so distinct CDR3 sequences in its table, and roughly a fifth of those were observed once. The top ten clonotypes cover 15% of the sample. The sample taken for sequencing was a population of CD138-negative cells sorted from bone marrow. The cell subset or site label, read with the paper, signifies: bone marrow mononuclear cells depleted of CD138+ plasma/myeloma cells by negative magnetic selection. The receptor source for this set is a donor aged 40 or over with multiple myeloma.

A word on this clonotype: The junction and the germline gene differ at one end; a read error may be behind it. Written as DNA, the CDR3 is TGTGCCGGCAGTATGGAGGGGAGTGAGCAGTTCTTC. Translation: CAGSMEGSEQFF. The rearrangement uses TRBV9 and TRBJ2-1, with D possibly being TRBD2 (6 bases). The germline V gene encodes CDR1 SGDLS and CDR2 YYNGEE. This CDR3 comprises 12 residues. Filled out from reference TRBV9 and TRBJ2-1, the complete variable domain reads DSGVTQTPKHLITATGQRVTLRCSPRSGDLSVYWYQQSLDQGLQFLIQYYNGEERAKGNILERFSAQQFPDLHSELNLSSLELGDSALYFCAGSMEGSEQFFGPGTRLTVL.

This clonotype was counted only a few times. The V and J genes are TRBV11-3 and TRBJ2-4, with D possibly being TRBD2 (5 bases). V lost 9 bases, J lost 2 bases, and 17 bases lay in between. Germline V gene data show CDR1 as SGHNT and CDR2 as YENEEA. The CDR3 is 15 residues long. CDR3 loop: CASKLGGETKNIQYF. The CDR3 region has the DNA TGTGCCAGTAAACTAGGCGGTGAGACCAAAAACATTCAGTACTTC.

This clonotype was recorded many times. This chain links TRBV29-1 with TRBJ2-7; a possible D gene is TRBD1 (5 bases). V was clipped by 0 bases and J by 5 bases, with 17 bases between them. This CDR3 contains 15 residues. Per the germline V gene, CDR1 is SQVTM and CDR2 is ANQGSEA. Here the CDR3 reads CSVEDSLDGADEQYF. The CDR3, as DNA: TGCAGCGTTGAAGACTCCCTGGATGGGGCGGACGAGCAGTACTTC.

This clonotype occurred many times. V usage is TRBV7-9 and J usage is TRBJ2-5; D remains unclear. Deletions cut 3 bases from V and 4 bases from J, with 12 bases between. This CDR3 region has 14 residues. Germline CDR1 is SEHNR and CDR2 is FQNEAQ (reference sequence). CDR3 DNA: TGTGCCAGCAGCTTGTCCCAGGCGAGAGAGACCCAGTACTTC. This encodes CASSLSQARETQYF. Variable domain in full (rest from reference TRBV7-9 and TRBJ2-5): DTGVSQNPRHKITKRGQNVTFRCDPISEHNRLYWYRQTLGQGPEFLTYFQNEAQLEKSRLLSDRFSAERPKGSFSTLEIQRTEQGDSAMYLCASSLSQARETQYFGPGTRLLVL.

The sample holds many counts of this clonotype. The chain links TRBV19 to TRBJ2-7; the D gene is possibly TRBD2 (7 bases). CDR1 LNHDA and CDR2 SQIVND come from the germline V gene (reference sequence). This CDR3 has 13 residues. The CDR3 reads CAVARGRNYEQYF. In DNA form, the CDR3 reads TGTGCTGTAGCGCGGGGGCGAAACTACGAGCAGTACTTC.

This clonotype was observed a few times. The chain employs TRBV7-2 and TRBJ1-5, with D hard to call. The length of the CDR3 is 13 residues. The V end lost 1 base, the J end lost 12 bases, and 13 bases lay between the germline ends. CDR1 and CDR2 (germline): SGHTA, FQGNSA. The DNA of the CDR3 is TGTGCCAGCAGCTTAGTAGCCGGGGATCTCCAGCATTTT. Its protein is CASSLVAGDLQHF.

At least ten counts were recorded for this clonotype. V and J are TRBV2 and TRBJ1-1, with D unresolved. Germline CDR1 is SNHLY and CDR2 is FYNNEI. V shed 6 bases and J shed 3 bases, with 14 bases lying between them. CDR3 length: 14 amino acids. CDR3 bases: TGTGCCAGCAGGACCCTATTGGAGGACACTGAAGCTTTCTTT. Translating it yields CASRTLLEDTEAFF.

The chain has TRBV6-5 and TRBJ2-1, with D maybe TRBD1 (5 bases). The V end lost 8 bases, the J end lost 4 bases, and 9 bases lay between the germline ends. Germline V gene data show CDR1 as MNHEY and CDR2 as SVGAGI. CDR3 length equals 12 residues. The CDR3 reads CASGARYNEQFF. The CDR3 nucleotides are TGTGCCAGCGGGGCCAGGTACAATGAGCAGTTCTTC.

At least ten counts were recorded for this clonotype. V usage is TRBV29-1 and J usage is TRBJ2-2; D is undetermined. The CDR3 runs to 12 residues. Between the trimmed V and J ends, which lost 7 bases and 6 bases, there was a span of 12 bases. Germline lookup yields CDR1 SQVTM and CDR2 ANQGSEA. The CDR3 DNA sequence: TGCAGCGGGCAGTTGTACGCCGGGGAGCTGTTTTTT. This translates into CSGQLYAGELFF.

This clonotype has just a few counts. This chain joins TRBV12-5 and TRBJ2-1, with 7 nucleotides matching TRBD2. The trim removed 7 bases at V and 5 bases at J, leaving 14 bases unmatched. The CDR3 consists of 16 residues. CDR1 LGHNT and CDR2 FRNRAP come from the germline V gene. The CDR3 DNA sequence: TGTGCTAGTGCCTTTACGTTGGGAGCGGGAAACAATGAGCAGTTCTTC. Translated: CASAFTLGAGNNEQFF.

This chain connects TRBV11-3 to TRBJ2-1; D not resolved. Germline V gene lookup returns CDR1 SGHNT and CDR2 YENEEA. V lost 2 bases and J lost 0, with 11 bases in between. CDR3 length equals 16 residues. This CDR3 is CASSLRQFSSYNEQFF. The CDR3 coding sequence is TGTGCCAGCAGCTTACGGCAGTTCTCCTCCTACAATGAGCAGTTCTTC.

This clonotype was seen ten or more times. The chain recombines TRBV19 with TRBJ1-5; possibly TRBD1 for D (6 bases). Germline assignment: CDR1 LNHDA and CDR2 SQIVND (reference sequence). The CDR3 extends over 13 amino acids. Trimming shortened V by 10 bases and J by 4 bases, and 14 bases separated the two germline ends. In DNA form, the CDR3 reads TGTGCCACCGCCGGGGGCTCTAATCAGCCCCAGCATTTT. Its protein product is CATAGGSNQPQHF.